These T cell receptor beta chains were read from a single sample in a study of early T cells in non-severe SARS-CoV-2 infection. Using its own MiXCR run on the 5' RACE reads, TCRdb lists one record per CDR3 protein. The data show fewer than 85,000 distinct CDR3 sequences, 12% seen once. Sequenced sample: whole blood. The receptor source for this set is an adult who was a healthcare worker with PCR-confirmed SARS-CoV-2 infection or an uninfected control (not recorded which). CDR3s include the opening cysteine and the closing phenylalanine or tryptophan. A D gene is named only where the DNA matches it firmly. Only some rows state a clone size, as once, few, many or a class for expanded clones.

d_call	v_call	clone_size	j_call	cdr3_nt	cdr3_aa
TRBD1	TRBV10-3	few	TRBJ2-3	TGTGCCACATGGACAGGGGTTGATACGCAGTATTTT	CATWTGVDTQYF
.	TRBV7-8	many	TRBJ2-7	TGTGCCAGCAGAGCCCCCGGGTCATCCCACGAGCAGTACTTC	CASRAPGSSHEQYF
.	TRBV2	many	TRBJ2-7	TGTGCCAGCGGTAACTACGAGCAGTACTTC	CASGNYEQYF
.	TRBV6-5	.	TRBJ1-5	TGTGCCAGCAGCCCGTTCGGGGTGTCGGGTCAGCCCCAGCATTTT	CASSPFGVSGQPQHF
.	TRBV30	few	TRBJ1-6	TGTGCCTTCAGACCGGGACATAGGAATTCACCCCTCCACTTT	CAFRPGHRNSPLHF
.	TRBV6-6	few	TRBJ2-3	TGTGCCAGCAGTCTAGGGACTTCCTGGACGCAGTATTTT	CASSLGTSWTQYF
.	TRBV7-9	few	TRBJ2-3	TGTGCCAGCAGCTTGTCCGGGGCCCCAGATACGCAGTATTTT	CASSLSGAPDTQYF
.	TRBV29-1	few	TRBJ1-2	TGCAGCGTTGAGGCCGGGTTGAATGGCTACACCTTC	CSVEAGLNGYTF
.	TRBV19	.	TRBJ1-5	TGTGCCAGTAGTATAGGCACTCAGGGTCCCCAGCATTTT	CASSIGTQGPQHF
.	TRBV2	many	TRBJ2-1	TGTGCCAGCAGTGCCCTGGGTGAGCAGTTCTTC	CASSALGEQFF
TRBD1	TRBV4-1	few	TRBJ2-2	TGCGCCAGCAGCCATCCCTTGACAGGGGTGAACACCGGGGAGCTGTTTTTT	CASSHPLTGVNTGELFF
.	TRBV29-1	few	TRBJ2-3	TGCAGCGTAAGAAACCTTGCGATAGCAGATACGCAGTATTTT	CSVRNLAIADTQYF
TRBD1	TRBV3-1	.	TRBJ2-1	TGTGCCAGCAGCCAAGATGGCAGGGGGCGCTTAAGTGAGCAGTTCTTC	CASSQDGRGRLSEQFF
TRBD1	TRBV4-1	.	TRBJ2-4	TGCGCCAGCAGCCAAGATCGAGGGGGCCCTATCAAAAACATTCAGTACTTC	CASSQDRGGPIKNIQYF
.	TRBV6-5	.	TRBJ2-1	TGTGCCAGCAGGCGACCTCAGAGAGGTGATGAGCAGTTCTTC	CASRRPQRGDEQFF
TRBD1	TRBV11-2	.	TRBJ2-5	TGTGCCAGCAGCCGGACAGGCCAAGAGACCCAGTACTTC	CASSRTGQETQYF
.	TRBV28	.	TRBJ1-1	TGTGCCAGCACTTTAAGGTCCGGGGGGGGCACTGAAGCTTTCTTT	CASTLRSGGGTEAFF